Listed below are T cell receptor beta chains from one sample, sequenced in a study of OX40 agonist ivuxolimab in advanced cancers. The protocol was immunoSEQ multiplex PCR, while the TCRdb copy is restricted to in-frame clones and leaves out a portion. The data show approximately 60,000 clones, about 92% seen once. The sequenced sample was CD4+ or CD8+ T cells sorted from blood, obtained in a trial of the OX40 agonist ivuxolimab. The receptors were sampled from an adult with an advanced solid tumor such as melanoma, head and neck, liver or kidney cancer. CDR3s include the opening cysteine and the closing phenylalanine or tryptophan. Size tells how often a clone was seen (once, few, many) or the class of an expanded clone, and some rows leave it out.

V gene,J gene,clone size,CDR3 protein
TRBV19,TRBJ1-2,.,CASSIASGGYTF
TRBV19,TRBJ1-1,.,CASSSGGTEAFF
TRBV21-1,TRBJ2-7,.,CASSNAWYTSGRKYEQYF
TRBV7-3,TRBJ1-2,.,CASSAGQGTYGYTF
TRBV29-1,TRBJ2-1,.,CSAEGLVVYNEQFF
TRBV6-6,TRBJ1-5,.,CASSYSLDKLNQPQHF
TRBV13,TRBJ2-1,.,CASSFPGHYNEQFF
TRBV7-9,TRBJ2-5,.,CASSLMAGEETQYF
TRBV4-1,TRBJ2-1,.,CASSQDRERLVVQFF
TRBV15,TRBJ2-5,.,CATSDGLAGDVETQYF
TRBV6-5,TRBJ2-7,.,CASTRTVSYEQYF
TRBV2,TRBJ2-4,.,CASSKGEYQNIQYF
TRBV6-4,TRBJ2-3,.,CASSDGTGNTDTQYF
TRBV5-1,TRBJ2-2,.,CASRQGLNTGELFF
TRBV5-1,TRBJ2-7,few,CASSSTQGSEQYF
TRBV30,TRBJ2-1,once,CAWTGGFNEQFF
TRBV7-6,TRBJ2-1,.,CASSVGVEQFF
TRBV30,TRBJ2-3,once,CAWAGGSEQDTQYF
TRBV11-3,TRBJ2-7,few,CASSSGQGAYEQYF
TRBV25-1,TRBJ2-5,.,CASALLQETQYF
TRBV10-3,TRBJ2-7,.,CAISEGTSGGYEQYF
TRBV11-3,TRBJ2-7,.,CASSLAIDSFLSYEQYF
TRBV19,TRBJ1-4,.,CASTPDSVSGKLFF
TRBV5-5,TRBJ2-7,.,CASSPQFGRSAFSYEQYF
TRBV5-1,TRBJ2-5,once,CASSFAPQETQYF
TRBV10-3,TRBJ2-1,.,CAIRKQGVGSYNEQFF
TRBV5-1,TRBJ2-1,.,CASSLAPGASEYNEQFF
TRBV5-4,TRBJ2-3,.,CASSLRGADTQYF
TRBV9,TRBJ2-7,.,CASSVAPTSGTLYEQYF
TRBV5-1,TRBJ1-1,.,CASSLGTSNTEAFF
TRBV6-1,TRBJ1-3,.,CASGDRGSRNTIYF
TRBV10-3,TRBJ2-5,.,CAISDTVAGGGETQYF
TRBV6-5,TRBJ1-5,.,CASSRQPDQPQHF
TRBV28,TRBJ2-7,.,CASSTDYLTMQYF
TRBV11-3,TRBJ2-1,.,CASSLGTSGRAADNEQFF
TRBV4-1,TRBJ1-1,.,CASSQGDRNTEAFF
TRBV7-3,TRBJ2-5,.,CASSRQGGGETQYF
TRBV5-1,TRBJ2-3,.,CASSVKQGADTQYF
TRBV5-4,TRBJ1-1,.,CASSGGGGTEAFF
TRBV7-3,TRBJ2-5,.,CASSLVRGSQETQYF
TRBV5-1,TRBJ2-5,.,CASSLDQAETQYF
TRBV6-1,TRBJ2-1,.,CASFGGGTTDEQFF
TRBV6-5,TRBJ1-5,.,CASSEARGQPQHF
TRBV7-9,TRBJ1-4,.,CASSLAPLGAGEKLFF
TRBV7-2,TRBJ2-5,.,CASSPGMGLPKETQYF
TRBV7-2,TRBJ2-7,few,CASSSGQGAEEQYF